The rows below give T cell receptor beta chains drawn from one sample of a study of monozygotic twins with inflammatory bowel disease. With the 5' RACE reads reprocessed, TCRdb shows one record per CDR3 protein and no DNA. The sample table includes 150,000 to 200,000 distinct CDR3 sequences. Specimen: blood. Receptors were obtained from a human donor with ulcerative colitis or Crohn's disease, or a healthy co-twin of an affected twin (not recorded which). The CDR3 runs from the conserved cysteine through the conserved F or W.

>TRBV18|18|TRBJ2-1
CASSPPTGRTSENNEQFF
>TRBV12-3/TRBV12-4|16|TRBJ2-2
CASSLATGGHTGELFF
>TRBV9|19|TRBJ2-5
CASSPPGRFRVLPPETQYF
>TRBV20-1|13|TRBJ1-1
CSASQDTNTEAFF
>TRBV12-5|15|TRBJ1-1
CASGLIGIMNTEAFF
>TRBV5-1|13|TRBJ1-1
CASSKDSNQEAFF
>TRBV12-3/TRBV12-4|12|TRBJ2-5
CASSRAQETQYF
>TRBV7-9|15|TRBJ2-1
CASSLDGRAVDEQFF
>TRBV4-2|14|TRBJ2-7
CASSQAPGDYEQYF
>TRBV7-9|16|TRBJ2-7
CASSSYLGLEFYEQYF
>TRBV5-4|15|TRBJ2-1
CASSLGQGAHNEQFF
>TRBV27|13|TRBJ2-1
CASSRLNWNEQFF
>TRBV7-7|16|TRBJ2-1
CASSLAAGAVLNEQFF
>TRBV28|13|TRBJ2-7
CASRPTVYHEQYF
>TRBV19|13|TRBJ1-1
CASTKGQNTEAFF
>TRBV20-1|12|TRBJ2-7
CSARRYSYEQYF
>TRBV27|15|TRBJ2-7
CASSLARGGPYEQYF
>TRBV7-8|14|TRBJ2-7
CASSLGQKSYEQYF
>TRBV20-1|14|TRBJ2-3
CSASGVFSTDTQYF
>TRBV18|16|TRBJ2-1
CASSPPGSGSGGEQFF
>TRBV7-9|17|TRBJ1-2
CASSYSPGRGPNYGYTF
>TRBV12-3/TRBV12-4|15|TRBJ1-4
CASSLTGGTNEKLFF
>TRBV7-2|16|TRBJ2-4
CASSLVGTPPKNIQYF
>TRBV29-1|15|TRBJ2-5
CSVETSTEAQETQYF
>TRBV7-8|13|TRBJ2-2
CASSVTGPGELFF
>TRBV27|13|TRBJ1-1
CASGLTLNTEAFF
>TRBV28|15|TRBJ1-1
CASSLYGRGNTEAFF
>TRBV7-9|15|TRBJ2-7
CASSLYQGAPYEQYF
>TRBV20-1|11|TRBJ1-2
CQATRGGGYTF
>TRBV5-5|13|TRBJ2-7
CASSTARPYEQYF
>TRBV5-4|16|TRBJ2-1
CASSSETGSPANEQFF
>TRBV6-5|15|TRBJ2-2
CASSYRAGETGELFF
>TRBV5-1|14|TRBJ1-1
CASSLGPMNTEAFF
>TRBV13|12|TRBJ2-3
CASSLLPDTQYF
>TRBV25-1|18|TRBJ2-2
CASSEYGGTSGNTGELFF
>TRBV7-2|15|TRBJ2-7
CASSYWDRTSYEQYF
>TRBV2|15|TRBJ1-5
CASTQGIYSNQPQHF
>TRBV13|17|TRBJ2-3
CASSLDGAGGKADTQYF
>TRBV20-1|11|TRBJ2-5
CSATPKETQYF
>TRBV20-1|14|TRBJ1-4
CSARTGGTNEKLFF
>TRBV20-1|15|TRBJ1-6
CSAPRGGFWDSPLHF
>TRBV7-6|17|TRBJ2-7
CASSLAGTGALLYEQYF
>TRBV5-5|16|TRBJ2-1
CASSLDRGLPYNEQFF
>TRBV2|14|TRBJ1-2
CASRTSGQGTGYTF
>TRBV10-3|14|TRBJ1-5
CAISERTRDQPQHF
>TRBV20-1|13|TRBJ1-1
CSATIHRNTEAFF
>TRBV25-1|13|TRBJ2-4
CASSESAQYIQYF
>TRBV5-4|14|TRBJ1-1
CASSTDRGFTEAFF
>TRBV12-3/TRBV12-4|15|TRBJ2-2
CASSLAETGSGELFF
>TRBV15|18|TRBJ1-6
CATSREGPTSSYNSPLHF
>TRBV21-1|17|TRBJ2-7
CASSKPPVGGRGYEQYF